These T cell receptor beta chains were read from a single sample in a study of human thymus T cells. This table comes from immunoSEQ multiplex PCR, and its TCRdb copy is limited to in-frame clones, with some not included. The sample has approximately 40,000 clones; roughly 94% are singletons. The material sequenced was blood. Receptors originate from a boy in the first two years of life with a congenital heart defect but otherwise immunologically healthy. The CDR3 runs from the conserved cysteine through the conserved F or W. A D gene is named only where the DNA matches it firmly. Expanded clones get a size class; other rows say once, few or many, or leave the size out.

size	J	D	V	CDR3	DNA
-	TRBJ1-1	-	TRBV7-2	CASSLAGGAEAFF	TGTGCCAGCAGCTTAGCGGGAGGGGCTGAAGCTTTCTTT
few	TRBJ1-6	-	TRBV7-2	CASSLDVLSSPLHF	TGTGCCAGCAGCTTAGACGTGTTATCATCACCCCTCCACTTT
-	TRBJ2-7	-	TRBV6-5	CASSYSGPLWNEQYF	TGTGCCAGCAGTTACTCGGGACCCCTGTGGAACGAGCAGTACTTC
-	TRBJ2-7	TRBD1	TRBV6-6	CASSRDSPYEQYF	TGTGCCAGCAGTCGGGACAGTCCCTACGAGCAGTACTTC
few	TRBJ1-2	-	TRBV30	CAWSGYTF	TGTGCCTGGAGTGGCTACACCTTC
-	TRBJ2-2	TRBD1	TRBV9	CASSVEGAPRGHTGELFF	TGTGCCAGCAGCGTAGAGGGGGCCCCGAGGGGTCACACCGGGGAGCTGTTTTTT
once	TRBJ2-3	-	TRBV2	CASSDIGEADTQYF	TGTGCCAGCAGTGACATAGGGGAAGCAGATACGCAGTATTTT
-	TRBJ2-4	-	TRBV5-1	CASSPRGLAKNIQYF	TGCGCCAGCAGCCCGCGGGGACTAGCCAAAAACATTCAGTACTTC
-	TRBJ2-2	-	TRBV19	CASSIVGQHTGELFF	TGTGCCAGTAGTATAGTCGGACAGCACACCGGGGAGCTGTTTTTT
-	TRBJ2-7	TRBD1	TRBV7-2	CASGQGSSYEQYF	TGTGCCAGCGGACAGGGTAGTTCCTACGAGCAGTACTTC
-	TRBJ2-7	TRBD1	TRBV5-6	CASSFTPGGAAYEQYF	TGTGCCAGCAGCTTCACTCCAGGGGGCGCTGCCTACGAGCAGTACTTC
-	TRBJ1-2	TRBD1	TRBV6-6	CASSYRDREGYTF	TGTGCCAGCAGTTACCGCGACAGGGAGGGCTACACCTTC
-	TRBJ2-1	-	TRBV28	CASIRGVNNEQFF	TGTGCCAGCATCAGGGGGGTCAACAATGAGCAGTTCTTC
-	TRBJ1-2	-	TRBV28	CASRDSSIYYGYTF	TGTGCCAGCAGGGACAGCTCGATTTACTATGGCTACACCTTC
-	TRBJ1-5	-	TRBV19	CASSIDQGFQPQHF	TGTGCCAGTAGTATAGATCAAGGTTTTCAGCCCCAGCATTTT
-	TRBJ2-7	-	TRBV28	CASSLGSSYEQYF	TGTGCCAGCAGTTTAGGGAGCTCCTACGAGCAGTACTTC
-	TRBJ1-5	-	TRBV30	CAWSVGVGNQPQHF	TGTGCCTGGAGCGTTGGGGTGGGGAATCAGCCCCAGCATTTT
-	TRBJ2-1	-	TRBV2	CASSERPVIYNEQFF	TGTGCCAGCAGTGAACGGCCAGTAATCTACAATGAGCAGTTCTTC
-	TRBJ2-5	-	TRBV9	CASSGGGETQYF	TGTGCCAGCAGCGGAGGTGGGGAGACCCAGTACTTC
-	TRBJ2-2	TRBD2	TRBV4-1	CASSQEGTSTGELFF	TGCGCCAGCAGCCAAGAGGGGACTAGCACCGGGGAGCTGTTTTTT
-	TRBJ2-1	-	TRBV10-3	CAISESAGEQFF	TGTGCCATCAGTGAGTCGGCCGGTGAGCAGTTCTTC
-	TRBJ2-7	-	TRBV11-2	CASSPGPGAYEQYF	TGTGCCAGCAGCCCCGGACCAGGAGCCTACGAGCAGTACTTC
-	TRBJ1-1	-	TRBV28	CASNPMPGGTEAFF	TGTGCCAGCAACCCGATGCCGGGGGGCACTGAAGCTTTCTTT
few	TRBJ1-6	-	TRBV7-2	CASSLAAQTLGALHF	TGTGCCAGCAGCTTAGCGGCGCAGACGCTGGGGGCCCTCCACTTT
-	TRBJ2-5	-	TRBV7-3	CASSFDRGIEETQYF	TGTGCCAGCAGCTTTGATAGGGGGATCGAAGAGACCCAGTACTTC
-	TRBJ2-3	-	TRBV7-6	CASSLAGSQSTDTQYF	TGTGCCAGCAGCTTAGCGGGATCCCAAAGCACAGATACGCAGTATTTT
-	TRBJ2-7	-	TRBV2	CASSPGRSSYEQYF	TGTGCCAGCAGCCCGGGACGGAGCTCCTACGAGCAGTACTTC
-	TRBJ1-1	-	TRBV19	CASSRGYTEAFF	TGTGCCAGTAGCAGAGGTTACACTGAAGCTTTCTTT
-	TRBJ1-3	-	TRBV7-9	CATSGNTIYF	TGTGCCACCTCTGGAAACACCATATATTTT
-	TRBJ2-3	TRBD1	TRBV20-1	CSAMDRGLYF	TGCAGTGCCATGGACAGGGGCCTGTATTTT